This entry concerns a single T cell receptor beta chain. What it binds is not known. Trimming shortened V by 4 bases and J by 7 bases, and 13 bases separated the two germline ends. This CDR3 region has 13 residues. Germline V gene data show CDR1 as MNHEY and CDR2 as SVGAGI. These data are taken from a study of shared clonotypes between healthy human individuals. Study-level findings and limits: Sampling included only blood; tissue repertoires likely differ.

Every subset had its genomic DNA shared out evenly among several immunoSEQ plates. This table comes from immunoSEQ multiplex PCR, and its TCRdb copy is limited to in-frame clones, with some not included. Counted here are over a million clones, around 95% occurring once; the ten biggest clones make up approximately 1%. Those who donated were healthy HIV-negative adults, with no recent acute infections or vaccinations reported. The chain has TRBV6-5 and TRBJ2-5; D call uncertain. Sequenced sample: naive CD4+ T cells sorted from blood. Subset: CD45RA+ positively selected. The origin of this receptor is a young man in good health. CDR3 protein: CASSSSSITTQYF. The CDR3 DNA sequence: TGTGCCAGCAGTTCCTCCTCGATTACGACCCAGTACTTC.